Here is one T cell receptor beta chain with its context. Its cognate antigen is unknown. With random hexamers, 0.5 to 1 ug RNA was reverse transcribed. Across 54 Vbeta and 13 Jbeta, TCR beta CDR3 was amplified with immunoSEQ multiplex PCR. TCRdb ran MiXCR on the immunoSEQ multiplex PCR reads and lists one entry per CDR3 protein. The sample gives about 100,000 distinct CDR3 sequences, around 96% of which show up once; approximately 0.3% is in the top ten. This sample is drawn from a study of CD8 T cells in Susac syndrome. Regarding the study as a whole: Clonal CD8+ expansion in Susac was highest in TEMRA cells and active patients.

TCR beta sequences were obtained from blood CD8+ and CD4+ T cells. Germline-derived CDR1 and CDR2 are SGHRS and YFSETQ. There are 13 residues in the CDR3. V lost 0 bases and J lost 4, with 7 bases in between. The sample was CD8+ T cells from PBMCs. The chain joins TRBV5-1 to TRBJ2-5; no clear D gene. The receptor was isolated from a human donor with Susac syndrome. Written as DNA, the CDR3 is TGCGCCAGCAGCTTGGCCACCGCAGAGACCCAGTACTTC. Protein sequence: CASSLATAETQYF.